The entry below gives a single T cell receptor (beta chain) sequence along with its context. The antigen remains unidentified. CDR3 length: 13 residues. Per germline, CDR1 SGHTA and CDR2 FQGNSA. The data derive from a study of CXCR3-negative and CXCR3-positive naive CD8 T cells. In preparing the TRB cDNA libraries, 5' RACE with UMI labels was used. TCRdb reprocessed the 5' RACE reads and keeps a single row for each CDR3 protein, giving no DNA. Its listing shows 49,000 or so distinct CDR3 sequences. Study conclusions and caveats: More hydrophobic TRB CDR3s were found in CXCR3-positive naive cells than in CXCR3-negative naive cells. In cryopreserved cells, CXCR3 expression partially decreased, and fresh PBMCs were used in most assays.

The genes are TRBV7-2 and TRBJ2-4; TCRdb calls TRBD2, which cannot be checked without DNA. Sequenced sample: naive CXCR3+ CD8+ T cells from blood. Described subset: CD45RO-CCR7+CD27+CD95- naive CD8+ T cells expressing CXCR3 (TNR3+). This clonotype originated in a human donor in good health. Some clones in this sample may be carry-over from other donors' samples. CDR3 amino acids: CASKGGYQNIQYF.